Sequencing of this T cell receptor beta chain was carried out in a study of cytomegalovirus exposure and HLA in healthy donors. Study observations and caveats: There were 164 TCR beta chains listed as cytomegalovirus-associated. Association of 16,951 TCR beta sequences with HLA alleles was found at 0.05 false discovery rate in a later analysis.

In the case of this clone: Its antigen is as yet unknown.

Germline V CDR1 and CDR2: SGHNT, YENEEA. V lost 4 bases and J 6 bases, leaving 12 bases between the germline ends. This CDR3 contains 14 residues. PCR used 60 Vbeta primers and 13 Jbeta primers. Profiling relied on immunoSEQ multiplex PCR, and the TCRdb table lists in-frame clones only, not all of them. The sample shows tens of thousands of clones, around 80% of them seen only once. This TCR came from a woman younger than 30 in good health and CMV-seronegative. The rearrangement uses TRBV11-3 and TRBJ2-2; possibly TRBD1 for D (6 bases). The sample was PBMCs. CDR3 coding DNA: TGTGCCAGCAGCTCTTACAGGGCCCCCGGGGAGCTGTTTTTT. It yields the protein CASSSYRAPGELFF.